This entry lists 10 T cell receptor beta chains sequenced from one sample in a study of blood T cell repertoires in COVID-19. Generated by immunoSEQ multiplex PCR, the TCRdb table keeps only in-frame clones and is missing some. The sample carries 250,000 to 300,000 clones, 65% to 90% recorded once. The sequenced sample was peripheral blood. Receptors were obtained from a man aged 50-60 years with active or convalescent COVID-19.

This chain uses TRBV28 with TRBJ1-1; D call uncertain. The V gene lost 4 bases and the J gene lost 11 bases, with 11 bases spanning the gap. The CDR3 covers 11 residues. Looked up from germline, CDR1 is MDHEN and CDR2 is SYDVKM. The CDR3 nucleotides read TGTGCCAGCAGTTCAAGCGGTGGGGCTTTCTTT. Its protein is CASSSSGGAFF.

CDR3 bases: TGTGCCAGCAGCTCCCTTGTAGGCGGTGGCTCCTACAATGAGCAGTTCTTC. Translating it yields CASSSLVGGGSYNEQFF. This chain connects TRBV11-2 to TRBJ2-1, with D unresolved. The CDR3 covers 17 residues. CDR1 and CDR2 (germline): SGHAT, FQNNGV. Trimming shortened V by 4 bases and J by 0 bases, and 16 bases separated the two germline ends. The variable domain in full, completed from reference TRBV11-2 and TRBJ2-1, reads EAGVAQSPRYKIIEKRQSVAFWCNPISGHATLYWYQQILGQGPKLLIQFQNNGVVDDSQLPKDRFSAERLKGVDSTLKIQPAKLEDSAVYLCASSSLVGGGSYNEQFFGPGTRLTVL.

The genes are TRBV27 and TRBJ1-1, with D maybe TRBD1 (5 bases). Per the germline V gene, CDR1 is MNHEY and CDR2 is SMNVEV (reference sequence). This CDR3 is built from 15 residues. V lost 7 bases and J 0 bases, leaving 15 bases between the germline ends. The CDR3 spells CASKRQLTMNTEAFF. The CDR3 nucleotides read TGTGCCAGCAAGAGACAGTTGACCATGAACACTGAAGCTTTCTTT.

This clone was found many times. The chain combines TRBV2 with TRBJ2-5; 7 bases align to TRBD1. V shed 0 bases, J shed 2 bases, and the junction held 12 bases outside the gene matches. There are 18 residues in the CDR3. Germline CDR1 reads SNHLY; CDR2 reads FYNNEI. The CDR3 DNA is TGTGCCAGCAGTGAAGCATATCGCAACCCGGGACAGCAAGAGACCCAGTACTTC. Protein sequence: CASSEAYRNPGQQETQYF.

This clone was observed once. The CDR3: CASSSGLAHNEQFF. The CDR3 nucleotides read TGTGCCAGCAGCTCTGGACTAGCGCACAATGAGCAGTTCTTC. This chain uses TRBV7-9 with TRBJ2-1; 9 bases map to TRBD2. V shed 4 bases, J shed 5 bases, and the junction held 3 bases outside the gene matches. The CDR3 runs 14 residues. Germline-derived CDR1 and CDR2 are SEHNR and FQNEAQ (reference sequence).

The chain joins TRBV12-3 or TRBV12-4 to TRBJ1-1, with D possibly being TRBD1 (6 bases). This CDR3 has 13 residues. V was shortened by 4 bases and J by 5 bases, with 11 bases between the two germline ends. CDR3 bases: TGTGCCAGCAGTTCGACAGGATTGACTGAAGCTTTCTTT. Translation gives CASSSTGLTEAFF.

The rearrangement links TRBV27 to TRBJ1-5; D possibly corresponds to TRBD1 (5 bases). The CDR3 consists of 15 residues. Trimming left V 5 bases short and J 11 bases short, with 22 bases between. Germline assignment: CDR1 MNHEY and CDR2 SMNVEV (reference sequence). Written as DNA, the CDR3 is TGTGCCAGCAGTACCTCGGCGGAGGGCCTAGGGGCCCAGCATTTT. Its translation is CASSTSAEGLGAQHF.

V usage is TRBV28 and J usage is TRBJ2-7, with D possibly matching TRBD2 (7 bases). Germline V gives CDR1 MDHEN, CDR2 SYDVKM. There are 15 residues in the CDR3. The germline V and J ends were trimmed by 8 bases and 2 bases, with 19 bases remaining between them. CDR3 in amino acids: CASSTSGGTTYEQYF. CDR3 nucleotides: TGTGCCAGCTCCACCTCGGGGGGCACGACCTACGAGCAGTACTTC.

The chain uses TRBV27 and TRBJ1-2, with 11 bases that match TRBD1. Trimming at V came to 3 bases and at J to 6 bases, leaving 6 bases not matched to a gene. The CDR3 has 15 residues. Germline V gene sequence: CDR1 MNHEY, CDR2 SMNVEV (reference sequence). Written as DNA, the CDR3 is TGTGCCAGCAGTTTGGCCAAGGACAGGGGGCATGGCTACACCTTC. Translating it yields CASSLAKDRGHGYTF.

V usage is TRBV30 and J usage is TRBJ1-1; D uncertain. The germline gives CDR1 GTSNPN, CDR2 SVGIG (reference sequence). Trimming shortened V by 1 base and J by 10 bases, and 10 bases separated the two germline ends. This CDR3 spans 11 amino acids. The CDR3 DNA follows: TGTGCCTGGAGTGGTCGGGGTGGAGCTTTCTTT. Amino acids: CAWSGRGGAFF.